This T cell receptor (beta chain) was retrieved from a study of blood T cell repertoires in COVID-19. Study as a whole: Sites in the United States, Italy and Spain provided acute and convalescent COVID-19 samples. Sources were T cells, B-cell-depleted T cells, or PBMCs; the material itself was cDNA or gDNA.

V dropped 2 bases and J dropped 4 bases, with 14 bases sitting between them. Germline values: CDR1 SEHNR, CDR2 FQNEAQ (reference sequence). The CDR3 consists of 15 residues. In the original processing: Using reference gene primer amplification, nucleated cell counts were estimated. Only in-frame clones appear in the TCRdb table, and some are missing; sequencing was by immunoSEQ multiplex PCR. Clone size and V and J calls were adopted from that table, with D and trimming inferred from the DNA. The sample lists about 260,000 clones; 80% to 90% were seen once. This chain connects TRBV7-9 to TRBJ2-5, with D possibly being TRBD2 (6 bases). The TCR originated in a man aged 60 to 69 with acute or convalescent COVID-19. The material sequenced was peripheral blood. CDR3 DNA: TGTGCCAGCAGCTTATCGTCAGGGACTTCAGAGACCCAGTACTTC. Encoded protein: CASSLSSGTSETQYF.